The clone carrying this T cell receptor beta chain was detected many times. The CDR3 loop spans 14 amino acids. Germline V gives CDR1 SNHLY, CDR2 FYNNEI. V lost 8 bases and J lost 4, with 17 bases in between. Template material for amplifying TCR beta CDR3 regions consisted of RNA transcripts. HTBI primers were used for first-round RT-PCR of the TCR CDR3. TCRdb processed the multiplex PCR reads anew with MiXCR; each CDR3 protein has one entry. The sample has hundreds of thousands of distinct CDR3 sequences; more than 15% are singletons. This sample stems from a study of T cells in Graves' hyperthyroidism and ophthalmopathy. Uncontrolled infection, other autoimmune disease, pregnancy or lactation barred patients from enrollment.

The rearrangement uses TRBV2 and TRBJ1-2, with unresolved D. Sequences were obtained from blood. The TCR sequence derives from a woman aged 40 to 55 with Graves' ophthalmopathy. The CDR3 loop reads CASRDGPLAYGYTF. Here the CDR3 DNA reads TGTGCCAGCCGCGACGGACCTCTTGCCTATGGCTACACCTTC.